The 16 T cell receptor beta chains given below trace back to one sample, sequenced in a study of cytomegalovirus exposure and HLA in healthy donors. PCR amplification relied on 60 Vbeta primers (plus 13 Jbeta primers). Using immunoSEQ multiplex PCR, the repertoire was profiled, and TCRdb retains in-frame clones only, with some absent. Of over 150,000 clones in the sample, roughly 84% were seen once. What was sequenced was PBMCs. The receptors originated from a boy under 10 years old in good health and CMV-seronegative.

The sample holds one count of this clone. V gene TRBV6-1 combines with J gene TRBJ1-2, with D hard to call. The CDR3 is made up of 13 amino acids. V gave up 2 bases and J gave up 4 bases, with 8 bases separating them. Germline V lookup: CDR1 MNHNS, CDR2 SASEGT. CDR3 protein: CASSEQAGYGYTF. The DNA for the CDR3 is TGTGCCAGCAGTGAACAGGCAGGCTATGGCTACACCTTC.

The J gene is TRBJ2-1, the V gene TRBV2, with 9 bases matching TRBD2. The CDR3 sequence is 15 residues long. The junction had 5 bases not matched to a gene; V was cut back by 6 bases and J by 2 bases. The germline V gene has CDR1 SNHLY and CDR2 FYNNEI. The CDR3 DNA sequence: TGTGCCAGCAGGACCGGGACTAGCACCTACAATGAGCAGTTCTTC. This translates into CASRTGTSTYNEQFF. The whole variable domain, filled in from reference TRBV2 and TRBJ2-1, reads EPEVTQTPSHQVTQMGQEVILRCVPISNHLYFYWYRQILGQKVEFLVSFYNNEISEKSEIFDDQFSVERPDGSNFTLKIRSTKLEDSAMYFCASRTGTSTYNEQFFGPGTRLTVL.

This clone was seen once. The chain couples TRBV2 to TRBJ1-2; D is undetermined. CDR1 SNHLY and CDR2 FYNNEI come from the germline V gene. The CDR3 length is 15 residues. Trimming stripped 1 base from V and 0 bases from J, with 9 bases between. The CDR3 nucleotides read TGTGCCAGCAGTGAAGAGACGACACCTAACTATGGCTACACCTTC. It yields the protein CASSEETTPNYGYTF.

Concerning this clone: This sample includes further DNA sequences coding for the same CDR3. This chain joins TRBV18 and TRBJ1-1; D is ambiguous. Germline CDR1 reads KGHSH; CDR2 reads LQKENI. This CDR3 has 14 residues. Trimming cost V 3 bases and J 3 bases, with 11 bases left between them. Written as DNA, the CDR3 is TGTGCCAGCTCACCCGGGGAGGGATACACTGAAGCTTTCTTT. It yields the protein CASSPGEGYTEAFF.

The genes are TRBV6-1 and TRBJ1-1; D gene ambiguous. CDR3 size: 12 residues. Germline V gene data show CDR1 as MNHNS and CDR2 as SASEGT. V was shortened by 3 bases and J by 6 bases, with 8 bases between the two germline ends. The CDR3 DNA reads TGTGCCAGCAGTGATACTGTCCCTGAAGCTTTCTTT. Translated, it gives CASSDTVPEAFF.

The V call is TRBV6-1, the J call TRBJ2-3; TRBD2 matches at 8 bases. J lost 1 base, V lost 5 bases, and 5 bases had no gene match. The length of the CDR3 is 15 residues. Germline V lookup: CDR1 MNHNS, CDR2 SASEGT. The CDR3: CASSLAGYGTDTQYF. The CDR3 DNA reads TGTGCCAGCAGTTTAGCGGGATACGGCACAGATACGCAGTATTTT.

The V and J genes are TRBV6-6 and TRBJ1-5; TRBD1 aligns across 11 bases. Germline loops: CDR1 MNHNY, CDR2 SVGAGI (reference sequence). The CDR3 extends over 15 amino acids. The V segment lost 6 bases and the J segment 6 bases; nucleotides outside the gene matches: 7. CDR3 loop: CASSLLGQGVQPQHF. CDR3 DNA: TGTGCCAGCAGCCTACTGGGACAGGGGGTTCAGCCCCAGCATTTT.

The rearrangement links TRBV2 to TRBJ1-1; D unresolved. The CDR3 covers 12 residues. Trimming removed 6 bases from V and 0 bases from J, with 5 bases in between. Per the germline V gene, CDR1 is SNHLY and CDR2 is FYNNEI. The CDR3 loop reads CASSPMNTEAFF. The DNA for the CDR3 is TGTGCCAGCAGCCCCATGAACACTGAAGCTTTCTTT.

For the CDR3, the DNA is TGTGCCAGCAGCGAACTAGCGACTTACAATGAGCAGTTCTTC. This codes for CASSELATYNEQFF. V is TRBV9 and J is TRBJ2-1; 7 bases match TRBD2. V shed 3 bases and J 4 bases; nucleotides not matched to a gene: 4. Germline V CDR1 and CDR2: SGDLS, YYNGEE. This CDR3 region has 14 residues.

The chain combines TRBV25-1 with TRBJ1-4, with D tentatively TRBD1 (6 bases). V was cut by 3 bases and J by 0 bases, with 17 bases left in between. This CDR3 is built from 18 residues. Per the germline V gene, CDR1 is MGHDK and CDR2 is SYGVNS. This CDR3 reads CASSDGQHLSTTNEKLFF. The CDR3 nucleotides read TGTGCCAGCAGTGATGGACAGCACCTGTCGACAACTAATGAAAAACTGTTTTTT.

The V call is TRBV4-2, the J call TRBJ2-1; TRBD1 aligns across 10 bases. Germline V lookup: CDR1 LGHNA, CDR2 YNFKEQ. V shed 3 bases and J 5 bases; nucleotides not matched to a gene: 7. The CDR3 has 16 residues. The CDR3 loop is CASSHLRDRGNNEQFF. CDR3 coding DNA: TGTGCCAGCAGCCATCTCCGGGACAGGGGTAACAATGAGCAGTTCTTC.

The rearrangement joins TRBV5-1 to TRBJ2-5, with D possibly matching TRBD2 (6 bases). Germline CDR1 reads SGHRS; CDR2 reads YFSETQ. V lost 4 bases and J lost 11, with 18 bases in between. CDR3 length equals 13 residues. The CDR3 region has the DNA TGCGCCAGCAGCCCCCCAACTAGCTGGGAGCAGTACTTC. Translated: CASSPPTSWEQYF.

J is TRBJ2-7 and V is TRBV7-9, with D unclear. The CDR3 consists of 13 residues. Germline loops: CDR1 SEHNR, CDR2 FQNEAQ (reference sequence). Deletions cut 5 bases from V and 2 bases from J, with 10 bases between. CDR3 loop: CASSPIGPYEQYF. The CDR3 nucleotides are TGTGCCAGCAGCCCGATTGGGCCCTACGAGCAGTACTTC.

CDR3 sequence reads: CASSPGWGGTDTQYF. The CDR3 nucleotides are TGCGCCAGCAGCCCCGGGTGGGGAGGCACAGATACGCAGTATTTT. The chain joins TRBV4-1 to TRBJ2-3, with D maybe TRBD2 (5 bases). V lost 4 bases, J lost 1 base, and 12 bases lay in between. This CDR3 spans 15 amino acids. From germline, CDR1 is MGHRA and CDR2 YSYEKL.

This chain uses TRBV7-9 with TRBJ2-1; unclear D gene. CDR1 is SEHNR, CDR2 FQNEAQ, per germline (reference sequence). V dropped 2 bases and J dropped 5 bases, with 19 bases sitting between them. This CDR3 region has 17 residues. The CDR3 here is CASSLQRIKLRDNEQFF. In DNA form, the CDR3 reads TGTGCCAGCAGCTTACAGCGTATCAAACTCCGGGACAATGAGCAGTTCTTC.

For the CDR3, the DNA is TGTGCCAGCAGCGTTCTCGGGGTGAACCAAGAGACCCAGTACTTC. It translates to CASSVLGVNQETQYF. This chain links TRBV9 with TRBJ2-5; maybe TRBD2 (5 bases). V gave up 2 bases and J gave up 0 bases, with 11 bases separating them. Germline V gives CDR1 SGDLS, CDR2 YYNGEE. The CDR3 totals 15 residues.